Sequencing of this TCR beta chain was carried out in a study of cytomegalovirus exposure and HLA in healthy donors. Study results and limitations: Later on, a genetic analysis was performed. It linked a missense variant in DCLRE1C with V- and J-gene trimming of TCR beta. Immune exposure was documented only through CMV serostatus.

This clone was recorded only once. The target antigen is unknown. The PCR was carried out with 60 Vbeta primers and 13 Jbeta primers. Sequencing used immunoSEQ multiplex PCR; TCRdb keeps in-frame clones, though not all of them. The data contain roughly 100,000 clones, about three quarters of them singletons. CDR3 length: 19 amino acids. The ends were cut back, 7 bases at V and 7 bases at J, with 29 bases in the middle. Germline loops: CDR1 MNHEY, CDR2 SMNVEV (reference sequence). The chain recombines TRBV27 with TRBJ1-6, with D hard to call. The TCR was taken from a man in his fifties or sixties in good health and CMV-seropositive. Sequencing was performed on PBMCs. CDR3 residues: CASTSLTVPRFGGNSPLHF. The CDR3 region has the DNA TGTGCCAGCACTTCCCTCACAGTCCCCAGGTTTGGAGGCAATTCACCCCTCCACTTT.